This TCR beta chain is from a study of cytomegalovirus exposure and HLA in healthy donors. Overall study findings and caveats: Despite most TCR sequences being rare, some public TCRs occurred in many donors.

For this clone: The antigen is unknown.

Generated by immunoSEQ multiplex PCR, the TCRdb table keeps only in-frame clones and is missing some. The sample gives approximately 200,000 clones, roughly 88% of which show up once; 2.9% is in the top ten. With 2 bases clipped from V and 4 bases from J, the junction kept 7 bases outside the gene matches. This CDR3 spans 15 amino acids. CDR1 and CDR2 from the germline V gene are MNHEY and SVGAGI. Sequencing was done on a sample of PBMCs. The chain employs TRBV6-5 and TRBJ2-5; 7 positions agree with TRBD1. This receptor was taken from a woman under 30 in good health and CMV-seronegative. CDR3 bases: TGTGCCAGCAGTTACAGGGGGCGAATCGTAGAGACCCAGTACTTC. Its translation is CASSYRGRIVETQYF.